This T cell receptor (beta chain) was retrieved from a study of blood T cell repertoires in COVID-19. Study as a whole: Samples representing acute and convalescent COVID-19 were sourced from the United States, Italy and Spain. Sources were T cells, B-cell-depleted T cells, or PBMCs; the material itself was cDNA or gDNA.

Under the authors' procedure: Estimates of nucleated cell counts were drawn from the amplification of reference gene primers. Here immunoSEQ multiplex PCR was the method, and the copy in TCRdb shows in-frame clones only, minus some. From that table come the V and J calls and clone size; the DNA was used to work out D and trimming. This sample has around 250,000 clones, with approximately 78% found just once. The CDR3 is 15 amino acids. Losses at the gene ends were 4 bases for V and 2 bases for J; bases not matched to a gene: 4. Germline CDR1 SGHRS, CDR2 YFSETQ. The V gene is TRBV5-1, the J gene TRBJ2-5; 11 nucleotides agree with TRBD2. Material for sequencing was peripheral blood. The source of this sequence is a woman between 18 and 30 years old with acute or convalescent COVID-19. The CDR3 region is CASSTSGGRQETQYF. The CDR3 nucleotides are TGCGCCAGCAGCACTAGCGGGGGCCGTCAAGAGACCCAGTACTTC. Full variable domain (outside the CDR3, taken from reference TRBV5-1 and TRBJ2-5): KAGVTQTPRYLIKTRGQQVTLSCSPISGHRSVSWYQQTPGQGLQFLFEYFSETQRNKGNFPGRFSGRQFSNSRSEMNVSTLELGDSALYLCASSTSGGRQETQYFGPGTRLLVL.